Detailed here is one TCR beta chain. The sample is drawn from a study of siplizumab effects on memory and regulatory T cells. Every sample had approximately 100,000 of its TCR templates assayed. TCRdb's table, derived via immunoSEQ multiplex PCR, lists solely in-frame clones and lacks some. The sample carries some 88,000 clones, over 80% recorded once. This CDR3 has 15 amino acids. V lost 4 bases and J lost 1; bases outside the gene matches: 5. Germline assignment: CDR1 ENHRY and CDR2 SYGVKD. The clonotype was recovered from a human donor in good health. This chain connects TRBV10-3 to TRBJ2-7; TRBD2 agrees at 9 bases. The sample was CD4+ T cells sorted from blood. This chain's CDR3 is CAISGPGLASYEQYF. The DNA for the CDR3 is TGTGCCATCAGTGGACCGGGACTAGCTTCCTACGAGCAGTACTTC.